This TCR beta chain derives from a study of shared clonotypes between healthy human individuals. Study details: Each donor had three CD4 naive, three CD4 memory, two CD8 naive and one CD8 memory plate. Study-wide results and caveats: An expected dependence of interdonor clonotype sharing on sequencing depth was noted.

The study drew its donors from healthy HIV-negative adults without recent acute infections or vaccinations. Produced via immunoSEQ multiplex PCR; TCRdb's table is partial and in-frame only. The sample contains some 1 million clones, more than 65% of which appear only once. This clone was counted a few times. Its antigen is not identified. The sample comprised memory CD4+ T cells sorted from blood. Subset reported: CD45RA-negative fraction. This sequence originates from a man between 18 and 29 years old in good health.

CDR3 in amino acids: CASSLQGAGYEQYF. The CDR3 region has the DNA TGTGCCAGCAGCTTACAGGGGGCGGGCTACGAGCAGTACTTC. The chain has TRBV7-9 and TRBJ2-7, with 8 bases fitting TRBD1. CDR1 SEHNR and CDR2 FQNEAQ come from the germline V gene (reference sequence). The CDR3 spans 14 residues. The ends lost 2 bases at V and 3 bases at J; junction bases unmatched: 3.